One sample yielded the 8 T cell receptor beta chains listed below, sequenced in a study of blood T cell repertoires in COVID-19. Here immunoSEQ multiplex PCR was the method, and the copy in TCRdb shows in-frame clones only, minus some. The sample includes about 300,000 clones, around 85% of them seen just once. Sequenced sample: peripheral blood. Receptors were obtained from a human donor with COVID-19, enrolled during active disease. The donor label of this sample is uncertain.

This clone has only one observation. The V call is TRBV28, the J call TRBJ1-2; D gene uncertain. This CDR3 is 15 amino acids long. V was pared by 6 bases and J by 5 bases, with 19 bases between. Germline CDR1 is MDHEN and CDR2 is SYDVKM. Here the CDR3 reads CASSDPGIPIYGYTF. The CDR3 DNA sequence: TGTGCCAGCAGCGACCCGGGGATCCCCATTTATGGCTACACCTTC.

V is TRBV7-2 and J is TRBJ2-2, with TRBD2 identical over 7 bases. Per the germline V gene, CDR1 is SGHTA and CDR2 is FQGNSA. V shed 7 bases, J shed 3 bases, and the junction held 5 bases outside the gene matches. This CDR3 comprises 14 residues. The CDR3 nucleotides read TGTGCCAGCACCCGGGAGGTTGACACCGGGGAGCTGTTTTTT. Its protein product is CASTREVDTGELFF.

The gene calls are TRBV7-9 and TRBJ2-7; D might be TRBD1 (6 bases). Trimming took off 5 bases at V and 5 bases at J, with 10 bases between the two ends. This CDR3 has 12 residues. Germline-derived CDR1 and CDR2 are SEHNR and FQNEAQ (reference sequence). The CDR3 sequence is CASSLQGHEQYF. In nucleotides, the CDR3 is TGTGCCAGCAGCCTACAGGGCCACGAGCAGTACTTC.

The CDR3: CATAQGFNTDTQYF. CDR3 coding DNA: TGTGCCACAGCACAGGGCTTCAACACAGATACGCAGTATTTT. J is TRBJ2-3 and V is TRBV15; tentatively, D is TRBD1 (6 bases). Between the trimmed V and J ends, which lost 9 bases and 2 bases, there was a span of 15 bases. Germline V gene sequence: CDR1 LNHNV, CDR2 YYDKDF (reference sequence). The CDR3 covers 14 residues.

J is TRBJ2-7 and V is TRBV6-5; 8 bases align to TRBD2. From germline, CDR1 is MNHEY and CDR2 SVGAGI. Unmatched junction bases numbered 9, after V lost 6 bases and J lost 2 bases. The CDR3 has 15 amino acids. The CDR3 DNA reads TGTGCCAGCAGGCAAGCGGGAGTAGAAGCCTACGAGCAGTACTTC. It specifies CASRQAGVEAYEQYF.

The CDR3 DNA reads TGCAGCGTTGAAGGGCCGATGTACTACAATGAGCAGTTCTTC. It codes for CSVEGPMYYNEQFF. The V gene is TRBV29-1, the J gene TRBJ2-1, with D unresolved. The germline CDR1 and CDR2 sequences are SQVTM and ANQGSEA. This CDR3 is 14 amino acids long. Trimming pared 1 base from V and 3 bases from J, leaving 10 bases between.

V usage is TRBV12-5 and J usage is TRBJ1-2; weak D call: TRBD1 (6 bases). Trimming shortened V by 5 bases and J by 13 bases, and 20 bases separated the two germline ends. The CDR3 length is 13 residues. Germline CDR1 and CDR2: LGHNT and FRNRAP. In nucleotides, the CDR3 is TGTGCTAGTGGTCCCAGGGGCCCCCACCCCTGCACCTTC. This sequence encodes CASGPRGPHPCTF.

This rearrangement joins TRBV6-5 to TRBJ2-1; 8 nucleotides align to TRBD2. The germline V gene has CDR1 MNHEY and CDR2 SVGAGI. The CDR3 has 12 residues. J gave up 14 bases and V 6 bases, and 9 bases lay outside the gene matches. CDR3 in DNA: TGTGCCAGCAGACTAGCGGAAGCCACGGAGTTCTTC. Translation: CASRLAEATEFF.